This entry describes one TCR beta chain. As yet, its antigen is unknown. The data were obtained in a study of shared clonotypes between healthy human individuals. The CDR3 has 14 amino acids. The V end was cut by 1 base, the J end by 2 bases, with 8 bases between. Germline CDR1 SGHVS, CDR2 FQNEAQ. Study results and limitations: Among donors, sharing of clonotypes was expected to be affected by sequencing depth.

Sequencing was performed with immunoSEQ multiplex PCR; in TCRdb, only in-frame clones are kept and a portion is missing. The sample includes roughly 680,000 clones, over 60% of them seen just once. The sequenced material came from memory CD4+ T cells sorted from blood. The subset here: CD45RA-negative fraction. This clonotype originated in a woman aged 25 to 39 in good health. The chain uses TRBV7-8 and TRBJ1-1; a weak D match, TRBD1 (6 bases). CDR3 protein: CASSLDRVNTEAFF. In DNA form, the CDR3 reads TGTGCCAGCAGCTTAGACAGGGTCAACACTGAAGCTTTCTTT.